The text below deals with one TCR beta chain. The CDR3 totals 15 residues. In germline, CDR1 is LNHDA, CDR2 SQIVND (reference sequence). The V end lost 0 bases, the J end lost 6 bases, and 15 bases lay between the germline ends. Method: immunoSEQ multiplex PCR; TCRdb's copy keeps in-frame clones and lacks some. In the table there are about 79,000 clones, 84% of which are singletons. This sample was included in a study of T cells in localized non-small cell lung cancer. This specimen consisted of peripheral blood, obtained before any cancer treatment. The source is a female donor of 60 years or more with stage I lung adenocarcinoma. V is TRBV19 and J is TRBJ2-7, with D possibly being TRBD2 (5 bases). CDR3 DNA sequence: TGTGCCAGTAGTATAGACCCGAGGGTGGGAACCGAGCAGTACTTC. Its protein product is CASSIDPRVGTEQYF.